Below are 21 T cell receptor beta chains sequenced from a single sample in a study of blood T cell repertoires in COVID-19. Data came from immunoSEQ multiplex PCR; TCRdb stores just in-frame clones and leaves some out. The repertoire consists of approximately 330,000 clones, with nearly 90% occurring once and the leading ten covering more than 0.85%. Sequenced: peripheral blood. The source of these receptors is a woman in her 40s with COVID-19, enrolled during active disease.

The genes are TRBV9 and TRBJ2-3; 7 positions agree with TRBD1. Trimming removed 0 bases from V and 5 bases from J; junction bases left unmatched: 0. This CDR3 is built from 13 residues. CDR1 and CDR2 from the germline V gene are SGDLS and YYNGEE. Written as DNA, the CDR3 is TGTGCCAGCAGCGTAGGGACAGGAGATACGCAGTATTTT. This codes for CASSVGTGDTQYF.

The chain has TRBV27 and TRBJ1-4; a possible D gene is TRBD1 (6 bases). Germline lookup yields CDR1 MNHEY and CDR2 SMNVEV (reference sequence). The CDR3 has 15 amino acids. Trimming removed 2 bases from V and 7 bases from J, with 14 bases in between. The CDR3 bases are TGTGCCAGCAGTTTAACGGCAGGGGTGGGTGAAAAACTGTTTTTT. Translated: CASSLTAGVGEKLFF.

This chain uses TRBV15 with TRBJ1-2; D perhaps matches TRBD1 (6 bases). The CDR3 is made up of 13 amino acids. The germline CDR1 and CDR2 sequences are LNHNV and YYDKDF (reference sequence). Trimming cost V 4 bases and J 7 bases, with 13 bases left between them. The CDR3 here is CATSKNRELGYTF. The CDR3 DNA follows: TGTGCCACCAGCAAAAACAGGGAGCTTGGCTACACCTTC. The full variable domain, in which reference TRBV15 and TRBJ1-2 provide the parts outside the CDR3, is DAMVIQNPRYQVTQFGKPVTLSCSQTLNHNVMYWYQQKSSQAPKLLFHYYDKDFNNEADTPDNFQSRRPNTSFCFLDIRSPGLGDTAMYLCATSKNRELGYTFGSGTRLTVV.

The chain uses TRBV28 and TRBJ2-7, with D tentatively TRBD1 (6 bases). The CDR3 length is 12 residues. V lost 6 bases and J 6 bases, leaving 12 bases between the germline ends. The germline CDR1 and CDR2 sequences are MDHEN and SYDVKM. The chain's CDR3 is CASRDSRREQYF. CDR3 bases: TGTGCCAGCAGGGACAGCCGACGCGAGCAGTACTTC.

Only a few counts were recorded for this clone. CDR3 DNA: TGTGCCAGCATTCACCGGGACTCATACAATGAGCAGTTCTTC. Its protein is CASIHRDSYNEQFF. This chain joins TRBV7-9 and TRBJ2-1, with D possibly TRBD2 on 6 matching bases. The CDR3 runs to 14 residues. Germline V lookup: CDR1 SEHNR, CDR2 FQNEAQ (reference sequence). The V and J ends lost 7 bases and 4 bases respectively, with 14 bases between them.

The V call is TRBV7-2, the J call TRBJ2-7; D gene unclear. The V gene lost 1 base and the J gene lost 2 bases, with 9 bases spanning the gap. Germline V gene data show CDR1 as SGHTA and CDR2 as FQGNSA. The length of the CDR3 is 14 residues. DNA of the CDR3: TGTGCCAGCAGCTTAGGTGGCGGCCCCTACGAGCAGTACTTC. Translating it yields CASSLGGGPYEQYF.

CDR3 coding DNA: TGTGCCAGCAGCAAAGGTACAGGGAATGGCTACACCTTC. Amino acid sequence: CASSKGTGNGYTF. The chain links TRBV21-1 to TRBJ1-2; TRBD1 is taken as the D call from the table, unchecked against the DNA. TRBV21-1 is assigned pseudogene status. This CDR3 spans 13 amino acids.

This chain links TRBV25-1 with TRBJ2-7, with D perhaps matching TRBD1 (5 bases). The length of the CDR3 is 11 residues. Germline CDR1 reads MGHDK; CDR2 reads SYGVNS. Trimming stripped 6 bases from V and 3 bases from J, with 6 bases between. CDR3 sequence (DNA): TGTGCCAGCAGGGACAACTACGAGCAGTACTTC. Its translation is CASRDNYEQYF.

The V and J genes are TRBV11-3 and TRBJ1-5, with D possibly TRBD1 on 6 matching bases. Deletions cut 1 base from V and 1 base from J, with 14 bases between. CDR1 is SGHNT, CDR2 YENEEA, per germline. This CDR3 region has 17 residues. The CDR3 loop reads CASSLVRGALSNQPQHF. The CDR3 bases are TGTGCCAGCAGCTTAGTCAGGGGAGCTTTGAGCAATCAGCCCCAGCATTTT. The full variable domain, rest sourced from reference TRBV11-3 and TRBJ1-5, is EAGVVQSPRYKIIEKKQPVAFWCNPISGHNTLYWYLQNLGQGPELLIRYENEEAVDDSQLPKDRFSAERLKGVDSTLKIQPAELGDSAVYLCASSLVRGALSNQPQHFGDGTRLSIL.

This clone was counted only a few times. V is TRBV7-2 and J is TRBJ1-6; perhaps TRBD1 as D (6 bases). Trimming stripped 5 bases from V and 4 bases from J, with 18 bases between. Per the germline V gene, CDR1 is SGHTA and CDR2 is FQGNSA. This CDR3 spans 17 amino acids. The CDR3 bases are TGTGCCAGCAGCCTCTCTACAGGGTCTCCGTATAATTCACCCCTCCACTTT. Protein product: CASSLSTGSPYNSPLHF.

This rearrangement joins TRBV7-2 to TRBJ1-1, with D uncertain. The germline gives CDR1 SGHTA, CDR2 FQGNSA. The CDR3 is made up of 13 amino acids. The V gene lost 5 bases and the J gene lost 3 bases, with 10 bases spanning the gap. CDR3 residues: CASSRSSDTEAFF. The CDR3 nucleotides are TGTGCCAGCAGCCGCTCGTCAGACACTGAAGCTTTCTTT. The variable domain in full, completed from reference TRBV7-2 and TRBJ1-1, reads GAGVSQSPSNKVTEKGKDVELRCDPISGHTALYWYRQSLGQGLEFLIYFQGNSAPDKSGLPSDRFSAERTGGSVSTLTIQRTQQEDSAVYLCASSRSSDTEAFFGQGTRLTVV.

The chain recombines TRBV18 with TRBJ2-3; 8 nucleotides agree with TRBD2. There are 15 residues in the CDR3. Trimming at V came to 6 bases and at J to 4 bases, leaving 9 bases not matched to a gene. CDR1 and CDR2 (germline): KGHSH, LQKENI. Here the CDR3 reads CASSRLALVPDTQYF. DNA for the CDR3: TGTGCCAGCTCTCGACTAGCGTTAGTTCCAGATACGCAGTATTTT.

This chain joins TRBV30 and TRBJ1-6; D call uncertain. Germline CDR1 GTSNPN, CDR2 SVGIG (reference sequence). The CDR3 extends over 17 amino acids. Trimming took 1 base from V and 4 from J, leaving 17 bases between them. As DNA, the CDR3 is TGTGCCTGGAGTGCAACCCCACAGAACCAGTATAATTCACCCCTCCACTTT. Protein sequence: CAWSATPQNQYNSPLHF. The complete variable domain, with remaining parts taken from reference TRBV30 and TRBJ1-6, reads SQTIHQWPATLVQPVGSPLSLECTVEGTSNPNLYWYRQAAGRGLQLLFYSVGIGQISSEVPQNLSASRPQDRQFILSSKKLLLSDSGFYLCAWSATPQNQYNSPLHFGNGTRLTVT.

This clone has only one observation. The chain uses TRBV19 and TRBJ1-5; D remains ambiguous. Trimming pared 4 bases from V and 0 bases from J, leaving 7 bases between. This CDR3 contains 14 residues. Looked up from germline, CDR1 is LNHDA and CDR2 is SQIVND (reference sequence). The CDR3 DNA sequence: TGTGCCAGTAGTACAGGTCATAGCAATCAGCCCCAGCATTTT. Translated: CASSTGHSNQPQHF.

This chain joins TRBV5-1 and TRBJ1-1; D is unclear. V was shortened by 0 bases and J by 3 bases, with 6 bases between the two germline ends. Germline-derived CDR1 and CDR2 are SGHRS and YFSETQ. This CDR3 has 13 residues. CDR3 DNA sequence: TGCGCCAGCAGCTTGGAGGCGGACACTGAAGCTTTCTTT. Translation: CASSLEADTEAFF.

CDR3 in DNA: TGTGCCAGCAGCTTAGCGCGAGGGAGCTACACCTTC. This translates into CASSLARGSYTF. The chain couples TRBV7-2 to TRBJ1-2; no clear D. CDR1 is SGHTA and CDR2 is FQGNSA in the germline V gene. The CDR3 spans 12 residues. V lost 0 bases to trimming and J lost 9 bases, with 8 bases between them.

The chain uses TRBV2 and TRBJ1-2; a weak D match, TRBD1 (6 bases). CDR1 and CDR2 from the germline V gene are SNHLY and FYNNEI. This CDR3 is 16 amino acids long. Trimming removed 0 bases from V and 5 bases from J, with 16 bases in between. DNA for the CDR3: TGTGCCAGCAGTGAAGCGCTTGAGGGGGAACGGTATGGCTACACCTTC. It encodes CASSEALEGERYGYTF.

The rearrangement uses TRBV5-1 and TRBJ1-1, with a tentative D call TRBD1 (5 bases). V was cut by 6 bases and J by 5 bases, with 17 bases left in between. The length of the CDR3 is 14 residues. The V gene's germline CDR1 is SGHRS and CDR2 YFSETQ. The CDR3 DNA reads TGCGCCAGCACTTGGGAGGGGCGAGGTACTGAAGCTTTCTTT. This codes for CASTWEGRGTEAFF. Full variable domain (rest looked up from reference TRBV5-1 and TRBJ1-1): KAGVTQTPRYLIKTRGQQVTLSCSPISGHRSVSWYQQTPGQGLQFLFEYFSETQRNKGNFPGRFSGRQFSNSRSEMNVSTLELGDSALYLCASTWEGRGTEAFFGQGTRLTVV.

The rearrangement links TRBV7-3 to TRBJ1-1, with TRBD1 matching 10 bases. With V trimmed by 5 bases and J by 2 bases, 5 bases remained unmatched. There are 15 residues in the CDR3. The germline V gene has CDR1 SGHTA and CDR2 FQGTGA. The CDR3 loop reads CASSTRQGANTEAFF. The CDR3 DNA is TGTGCCAGCAGCACAAGACAGGGGGCTAACACTGAAGCTTTCTTT. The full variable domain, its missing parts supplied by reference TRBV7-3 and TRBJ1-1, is GAGVSQTPSNKVTEKGKYVELRCDPISGHTALYWYRQSLGQGPEFLIYFQGTGAADDSGLPNDRFFAVRPEGSVSTLKIQRTERGDSAVYLCASSTRQGANTEAFFGQGTRLTVV.

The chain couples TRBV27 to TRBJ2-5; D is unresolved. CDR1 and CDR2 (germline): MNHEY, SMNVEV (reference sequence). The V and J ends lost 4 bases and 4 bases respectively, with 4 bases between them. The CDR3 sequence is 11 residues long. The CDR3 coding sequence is TGTGCCAGCAGTTATCGAGAGACCCAGTACTTC. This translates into CASSYRETQYF.

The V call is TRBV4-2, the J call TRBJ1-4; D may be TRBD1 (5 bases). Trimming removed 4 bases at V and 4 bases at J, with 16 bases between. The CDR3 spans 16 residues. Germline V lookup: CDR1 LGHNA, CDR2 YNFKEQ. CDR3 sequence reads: CASSPTPRGYNEKLFF. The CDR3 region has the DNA TGTGCCAGCAGCCCCACCCCGCGGGGGTATAATGAAAAACTGTTTTTT.